This T cell receptor (beta chain) was recorded in a study of regulatory T cells in long-lasting Graves disease. Background on the study: Graves' patients (newly diagnosed) had been on antithyroid drugs under 3 months. Findings and limits, study-wide: Patients with persistent Graves' had lower TCR diversity than newly diagnosed patients. Few sampled subjects may have lowered accuracy.

This clonotype was detected many times. Antigen specificity is unknown. This may come from a read error, since a much larger clone is one base off. Time point reported: newly diagnosed GD, antithyroid drugs for less than 3 months. PBMCs provided the RNA from which the TCR library was made. The authors built TCR beta libraries using iRepertoire HTBI primers and Arm-PCR of CDR3 regions. One entry per CDR3 protein results from TCRdb running MiXCR on the multiplex PCR reads. The sample comprises hundreds of thousands of distinct CDR3 sequences, approximately 15% of which are singletons, and about 20% rests with the top ten. These data were likewise used in another study, on T cells in Graves' hyperthyroidism and ophthalmopathy.

The sequencing here drew on peripheral blood mononuclear cells (PBMCs), taken at new diagnosis, from a patient treated with antithyroid drugs. The origin of this receptor is a woman under 40 with Graves disease.

The CDR3 is CASSLAGAKETQYF. CDR3 in DNA: TGTGCCAGCAGCTTAGCGGGGGCCAAAGAGACCCAGTACTTC. The chain uses TRBV7-2 and TRBJ2-5; D possibly corresponds to TRBD1 (6 bases). This CDR3 is 14 amino acids long. Trimming stripped 0 bases from V and 3 bases from J, with 8 bases between. Germline V gives CDR1 SGHTA, CDR2 FQGNSA.